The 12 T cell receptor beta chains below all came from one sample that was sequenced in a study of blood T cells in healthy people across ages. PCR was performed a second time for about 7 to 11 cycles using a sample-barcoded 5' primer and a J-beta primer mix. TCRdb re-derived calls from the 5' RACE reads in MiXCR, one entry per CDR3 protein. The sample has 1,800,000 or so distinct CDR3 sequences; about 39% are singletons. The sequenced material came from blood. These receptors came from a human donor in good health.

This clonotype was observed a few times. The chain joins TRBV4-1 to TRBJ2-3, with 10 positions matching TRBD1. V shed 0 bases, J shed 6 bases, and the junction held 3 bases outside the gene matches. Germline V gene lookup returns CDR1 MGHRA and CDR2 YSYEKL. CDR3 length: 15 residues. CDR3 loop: CASSQDRQGADTQYF. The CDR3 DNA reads TGCGCCAGCAGCCAAGATAGACAGGGGGCGGATACGCAGTATTTT.

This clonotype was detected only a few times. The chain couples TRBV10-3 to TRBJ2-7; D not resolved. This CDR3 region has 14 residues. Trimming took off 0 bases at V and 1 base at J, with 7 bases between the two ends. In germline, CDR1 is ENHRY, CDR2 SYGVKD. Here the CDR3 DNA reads TGTGCCATCAGTGAGTCAATGAAGTCCTACGAGCAGTACTTC. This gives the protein CAISESMKSYEQYF.

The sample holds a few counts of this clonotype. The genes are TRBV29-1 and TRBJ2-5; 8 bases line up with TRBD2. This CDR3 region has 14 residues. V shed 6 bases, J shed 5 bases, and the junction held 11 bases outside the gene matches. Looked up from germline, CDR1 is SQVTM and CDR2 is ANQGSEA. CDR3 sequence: CSVQRGTRAETQYF. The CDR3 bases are TGCAGCGTCCAGCGGGGGACCCGGGCGGAGACCCAGTACTTC. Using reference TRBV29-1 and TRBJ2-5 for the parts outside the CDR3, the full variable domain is SAVISQKPSRDICQRGTSLTIQCQVDSQVTMMFWYRQQPGQSLTLIATANQGSEATYESGFVIDKFPISRPNLTFSTLTVSNMSPEDSSIYLCSVQRGTRAETQYFGPGTRLLVL.

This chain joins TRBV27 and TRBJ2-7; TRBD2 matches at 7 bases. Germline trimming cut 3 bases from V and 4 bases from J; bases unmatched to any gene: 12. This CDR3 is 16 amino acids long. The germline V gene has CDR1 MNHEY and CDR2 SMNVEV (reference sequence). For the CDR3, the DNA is TGTGCCAGCAGTTTGCGACTAGCCAGACCATCTTACGAGCAGTACTTC. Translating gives CASSLRLARPSYEQYF.

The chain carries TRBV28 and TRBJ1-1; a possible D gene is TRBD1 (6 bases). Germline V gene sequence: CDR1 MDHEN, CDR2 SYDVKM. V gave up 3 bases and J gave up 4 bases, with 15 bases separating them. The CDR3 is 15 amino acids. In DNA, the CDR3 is TGTGCCAGCAGTTTCCTGGGCAGGGGAACCACTGAAGCTTTCTTT. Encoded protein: CASSFLGRGTTEAFF.

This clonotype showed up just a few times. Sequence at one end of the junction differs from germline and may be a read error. The CDR3 sequence is CPSSPSTDTQYF. In DNA form, the CDR3 reads TGTCCCAGCTCACCTTCCACAGATACGCAGTATTTT. This rearrangement joins TRBV18 to TRBJ2-3; D is unclear. Germline V gene sequence: CDR1 KGHSH, CDR2 LQKENI. The CDR3 is 12 amino acids.

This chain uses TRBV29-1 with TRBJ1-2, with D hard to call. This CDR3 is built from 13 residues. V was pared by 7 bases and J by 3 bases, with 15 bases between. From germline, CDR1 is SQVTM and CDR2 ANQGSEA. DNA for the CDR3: TGCAGCGCCCGGCTGACACCACACTATGGCTACACCTTC. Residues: CSARLTPHYGYTF.

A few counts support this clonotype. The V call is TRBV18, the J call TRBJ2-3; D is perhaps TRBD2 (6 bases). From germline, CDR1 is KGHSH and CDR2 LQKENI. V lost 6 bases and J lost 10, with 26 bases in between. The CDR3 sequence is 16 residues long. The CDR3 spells CASSRIPLREAGAQYF. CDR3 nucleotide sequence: TGTGCCAGCTCGCGAATTCCGCTCAGGGAGGCCGGTGCGCAGTATTTT.

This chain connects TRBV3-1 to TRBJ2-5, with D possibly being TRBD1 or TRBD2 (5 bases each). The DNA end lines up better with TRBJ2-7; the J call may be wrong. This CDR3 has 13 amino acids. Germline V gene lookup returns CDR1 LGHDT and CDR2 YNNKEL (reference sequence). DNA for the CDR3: TGTGCCAGCAGCCAAGGAGGGGCCGTCGAGCAGTACTTC. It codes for CASSQGGAVEQYF.

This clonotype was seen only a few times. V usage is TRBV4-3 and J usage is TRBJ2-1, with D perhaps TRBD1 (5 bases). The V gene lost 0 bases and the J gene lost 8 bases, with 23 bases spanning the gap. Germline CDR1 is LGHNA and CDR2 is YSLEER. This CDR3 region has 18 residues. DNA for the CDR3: TGCGCCAGCAGCCAAGATACAACAGGCTTGGGCCAGAAGTATGAGCAGTTCTTC. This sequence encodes CASSQDTTGLGQKYEQFF.

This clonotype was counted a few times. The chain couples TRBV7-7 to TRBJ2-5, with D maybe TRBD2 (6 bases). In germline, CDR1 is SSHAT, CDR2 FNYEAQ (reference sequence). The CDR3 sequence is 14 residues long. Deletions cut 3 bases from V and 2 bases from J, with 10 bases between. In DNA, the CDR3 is TGTGCCAGCAGCTTGACTAGAACACAAGAGACCCAGTACTTC. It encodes CASSLTRTQETQYF.

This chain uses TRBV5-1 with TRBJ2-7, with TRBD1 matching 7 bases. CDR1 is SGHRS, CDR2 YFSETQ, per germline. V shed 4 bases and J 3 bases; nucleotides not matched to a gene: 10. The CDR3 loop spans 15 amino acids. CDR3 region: CASSPEGARGYEQYF. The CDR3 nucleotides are TGCGCCAGCAGCCCCGAGGGGGCGAGAGGCTACGAGCAGTACTTC. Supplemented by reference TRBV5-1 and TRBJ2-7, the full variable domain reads KAGVTQTPRYLIKTRGQQVTLSCSPISGHRSVSWYQQTPGQGLQFLFEYFSETQRNKGNFPGRFSGRQFSNSRSEMNVSTLELGDSALYLCASSPEGARGYEQYFGPGTRLTVT.